This T cell receptor beta chain derives from a study of blood T cell repertoires in COVID-19 (dated by TCRdb to the early 2020s). About the full investigation: Collaborator samples came from the United States, Italy and Spain and covered acute and convalescent phases of COVID-19. The prospective study material was composed of cDNA or gDNA derived from T cells, B-cell-depleted T cells, or PBMCs. The dataset comprised deeply sampled blood TCRbeta repertoires from subjects exposed to, actively infected with, or recovered from COVID-19. The repertoires were released in a freely available public database intended as a resource for research on the immune response to SARS-CoV-2. Samples came from the ongoing ImmuneRACE study (first 160 participants) plus 1,254 subjects from 6 global collaborators. Nearly every sample came with metadata listing a de-identified subject ID, COVID-19 status, age in years and sex. Where available, HLA class I and class II types were taken from metadata supplied by the sample provider and were not determined by assay-based typing.

Whole blood was collected in K2EDTA tubes by collaborating institutions according to the institutions' own protocols. For TCRbeta analysis, collaborators shipped samples in one of three forms: frozen whole blood, isolated PBMCs, or DNA extracted from either of those sample types. Its CDR3 holds 14 amino acids, cysteine through phenylalanine. Here the CDR3 DNA is all that survives: 42 bases in frame from base 1. CDR1 and CDR2, looked up from the germline V gene, are SGHTA and FQGTGA. V drops 5 bases and J drops 1 base, leaving 11 bases in between. With respect to this clone: This receptor's antigen is unknown. It has no much larger one-base neighbor in the sample; base qualities were not kept.

General study outcomes and caveats: The quantity of clinical and demographic metadata differed by source and by participant and was supplied without curation.

TCRbeta CDR3 regions were amplified from genomic DNA by means of the immunoSEQ Assay, a bias-controlled multiplex PCR. As for the original processing: The number of nucleated cells in each sample was estimated from the amplification of reference gene primers within the assay. Sequence reads were collapsed and filtered to measure the absolute abundance of every unique TCRbeta CDR3 rearrangement. For each sample, productive Simpson clonality was calculated by taking the square root of Simpson's diversity index across productive rearrangements. This immuneACCESS table, as held by TCRdb, lists in-frame sequences with V and J called but not all clones. Of the missing ones, under half trace to an unresolved V gene in checked studies; the others have no known cause. V and J calls plus clone size are reproduced from that table; the DNA served to infer D and trimming. In this sample the table shows under 250,000 clones, over 70% of which occur a single time. Roughly 8% of the sample is held by the ten biggest clonotypes.

The sample taken for sequencing was peripheral blood. This receptor was obtained from a woman over 75 with acute or convalescent COVID-19. The chain joins TRBV7-3 to TRBJ1-1; the D gene lacks a confident call. The DNA is as follows: TGTGCCAGCAGCCCTCATGCGGGGAACACTGAAGCTTTCTTT. The encoded protein is CASSPHAGNTEAFF.